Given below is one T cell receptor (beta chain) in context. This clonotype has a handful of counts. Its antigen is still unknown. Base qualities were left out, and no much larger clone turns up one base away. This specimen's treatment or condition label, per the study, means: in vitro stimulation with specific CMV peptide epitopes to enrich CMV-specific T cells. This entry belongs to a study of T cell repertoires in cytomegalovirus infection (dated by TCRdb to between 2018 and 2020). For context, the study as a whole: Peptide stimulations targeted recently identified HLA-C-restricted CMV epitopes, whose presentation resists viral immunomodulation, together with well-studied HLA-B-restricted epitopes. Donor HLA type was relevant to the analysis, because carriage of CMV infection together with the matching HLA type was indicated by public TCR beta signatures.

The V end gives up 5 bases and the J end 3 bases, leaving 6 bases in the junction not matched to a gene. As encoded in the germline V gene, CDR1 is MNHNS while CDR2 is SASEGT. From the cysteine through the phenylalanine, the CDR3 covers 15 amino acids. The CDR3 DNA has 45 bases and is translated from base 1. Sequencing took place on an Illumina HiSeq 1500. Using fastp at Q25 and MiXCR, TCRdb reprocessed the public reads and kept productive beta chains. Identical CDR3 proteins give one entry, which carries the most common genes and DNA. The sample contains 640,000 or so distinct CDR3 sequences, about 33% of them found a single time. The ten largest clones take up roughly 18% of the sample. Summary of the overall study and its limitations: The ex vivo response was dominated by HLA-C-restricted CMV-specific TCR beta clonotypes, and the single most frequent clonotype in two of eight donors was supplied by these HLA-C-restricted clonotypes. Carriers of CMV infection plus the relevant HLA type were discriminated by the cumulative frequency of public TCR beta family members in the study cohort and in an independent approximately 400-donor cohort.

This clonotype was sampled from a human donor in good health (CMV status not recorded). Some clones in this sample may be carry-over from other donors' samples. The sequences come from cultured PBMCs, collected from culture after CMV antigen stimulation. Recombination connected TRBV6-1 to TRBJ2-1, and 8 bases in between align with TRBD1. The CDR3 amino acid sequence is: CASSSDRVGYNEQFF. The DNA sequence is TGTGCCAGCAGTTCGGACAGGGTGGGCTACAATGAGCAGTTCTTC.